Shown below are 25 T cell receptor beta chains from a single sample sequenced in a study of T cell repertoires in cytomegalovirus infection. MiXCR, applied by TCRdb to the reads, yields one record per CDR3 protein. The sample has fewer than 850,000 distinct CDR3 sequences, just under 30% seen once. No antigen has been identified for these receptors. The sample here was cultured CD8+ T cells from PBMCs, taken from culture after CMV antigen stimulation. The receptors shown here come from a human donor in good health (CMV status not recorded). Some clones in this sample may be carry-over from other donors' samples.

The chain combines TRBV6-5 with TRBJ2-7, with D possibly matching TRBD2 (6 bases). CDR1 and CDR2 (germline): MNHEY, SVGAGI. Trimming took 5 bases from V and 3 from J, leaving 11 bases between them. This CDR3 contains 13 residues. The CDR3 DNA follows: TGTGCCAGCAGTGCCAACGGGGGCTACGAGCAGTACTTC. It yields the protein CASSANGGYEQYF.

This clonotype came up a few times. V and J are TRBV12-5 and TRBJ2-1, with 8 positions matching TRBD1. V gave up 7 bases and J gave up 8 bases; unmatched junction bases: 25. Germline lookup yields CDR1 LGHNT and CDR2 FRNRAP. The CDR3 totals 19 residues. CDR3 residues: CASALDLWGRQGARDEQFF. DNA of the CDR3: TGTGCTAGTGCCTTAGACCTTTGGGGTCGGCAGGGGGCGCGGGATGAGCAGTTCTTC.

This clonotype was detected a few times. The CDR3 here is CASSQGTDYTGELFF. CDR3 nucleotide sequence: TGCGCCAGCAGCCAAGGGACAGACTACACCGGGGAGCTGTTTTTT. This rearrangement joins TRBV4-3 to TRBJ2-2; tentative D call: TRBD1 (6 bases). Per germline, CDR1 LGHNA and CDR2 YSLEER. This CDR3 region has 15 residues. V was trimmed by 1 base and J by 3 bases, leaving 9 bases between them.

This clonotype was recorded many times. V usage is TRBV12-3 or TRBV12-4 and J usage is TRBJ2-6; D gene unclear. This CDR3 region has 15 residues. V lost 2 bases and J 0 bases, leaving 5 bases between the germline ends. In DNA form, the CDR3 reads TGTGCCAGCAGTTTACGCGGCTCTGGGGCCAACGTCCTGACTTTC. Residues: CASSLRGSGANVLTF.

The chain has TRBV5-4 and TRBJ1-1; no firm D call. Trimming removed 1 base from V and 0 bases from J, with 7 bases in between. Germline CDR1 SGHNT, CDR2 YYREEE (reference sequence). The CDR3 is 14 residues long. Here the CDR3 DNA reads TGTGCCAGCAGCTTGAGTACTATGAACACTGAAGCTTTCTTT. It encodes CASSLSTMNTEAFF.

This clonotype was picked up many times. The V call is TRBV7-6, the J call TRBJ2-6; no clear D. Germline assignment: CDR1 SGHVS and CDR2 FNYEAQ. The ends were cut back, 0 bases at V and 6 bases at J, with 3 bases in the middle. The CDR3 sequence is 13 residues long. The CDR3 region is CASSLATANVLTF. The CDR3 bases are TGTGCCAGCAGCTTAGCGACGGCCAACGTCCTGACTTTC.

This chain connects TRBV28 to TRBJ2-7; TRBD2 might be the D (5 bases). V lost 5 bases and J lost 6, with 14 bases in between. The CDR3 extends over 13 amino acids. Germline CDR1 MDHEN, CDR2 SYDVKM. The CDR3 coding sequence is TGTGCCAGCAGTGGTGACCATCGGGGCGAGCAGTACGTC. Its protein product is CASSGDHRGEQYV.

In its sample, this clonotype was seen a few times. The rearrangement links TRBV27 to TRBJ1-1; the match to TRBD1 covers 10 bases. This CDR3 has 16 amino acids. The ends lost 2 bases at V and 1 base at J; junction bases unmatched: 4. Germline loops: CDR1 MNHEY, CDR2 SMNVEV (reference sequence). This chain's CDR3 is CASSLLGTGENTEAFF. In DNA form, the CDR3 reads TGTGCCAGCAGTTTACTAGGGACAGGGGAGAACACTGAAGCTTTCTTT.

This clonotype was observed once. The J gene is TRBJ2-4, the V gene TRBV13, with D perhaps being TRBD1 or TRBD2 (6 bases each). V was clipped by 3 bases and J by 4 bases, with 13 bases between them. The CDR3 length is 15 residues. Germline V gene lookup returns CDR1 PRHDT and CDR2 FYEKMQ (reference sequence). Here the CDR3 reads CASSFGQGRKNIQYF. The CDR3 DNA reads TGTGCCAGCAGCTTTGGGCAGGGGAGGAAAAACATTCAGTACTTC.

This clonotype occurred a few times. The rearrangement uses TRBV5-6 and TRBJ1-2, with a possible D match to TRBD1 (6 bases). CDR3 length: 15 amino acids. Trimming took off 4 bases at V and 4 bases at J, with 17 bases between the two ends. Germline lookup yields CDR1 SGHDT and CDR2 YYEEEE. The CDR3 sequence is CASSPGRGFAYGYTF. The CDR3, as DNA: TGTGCCAGCAGCCCTGGGAGGGGGTTCGCCTATGGCTACACCTTC.

This chain uses TRBV29-1 with TRBJ1-1; D is uncertain. This CDR3 is 13 amino acids long. Germline-derived CDR1 and CDR2 are SQVTM and ANQGSEA. Trimming left V 0 bases short and J 6 bases short, with 11 bases between. This CDR3 is CSVEDGGYPEAFF. In nucleotides, the CDR3 is TGCAGCGTTGAAGATGGAGGGTACCCTGAAGCTTTCTTT.

V is TRBV20-1 and J is TRBJ2-3; unclear D gene. The CDR3 contains 16 residues. Trimming left V 2 bases short and J 0 bases short, with 15 bases between. Germline CDR1 reads DFQATT; CDR2 reads SNEGSKA (reference sequence). The CDR3 DNA is TGCAGTGCTAGAAGGCAGGCAGATCCTAGCACAGATACGCAGTATTTT. This codes for CSARRQADPSTDTQYF.

The rearrangement uses TRBV2 and TRBJ2-3, with D possibly being TRBD1 or TRBD2 (6 bases each). V gave up 6 bases and J gave up 7 bases, with 20 bases separating them. The germline V gene encodes CDR1 SNHLY and CDR2 FYNNEI. The CDR3 is made up of 15 amino acids. CDR3 nucleotide sequence: TGTGCCAGCAGACCCGGGTCGCAGGGGAGGAATACGCAGTATTTT. This translates into CASRPGSQGRNTQYF.

The gene calls are TRBV2 and TRBJ2-1, with 11 bases matching TRBD2. The germline V gene has CDR1 SNHLY and CDR2 FYNNEI. The CDR3 contains 16 residues. After removal of 0 bases from V and 6 bases from J, the junction contained 4 bases not matched to a gene. The DNA of the CDR3 is TGTGCCAGCAGTGAAGCCTCTAGCGGGGGGAGCAATGAGCAGTTCTTC. It specifies CASSEASSGGSNEQFF.

This clonotype occurred a few times. V usage is TRBV6-6 and J usage is TRBJ2-7; 7 nucleotides agree with TRBD1. Germline lookup yields CDR1 MNHNY and CDR2 SVGAGI (reference sequence). Trimming cost V 0 bases and J 3 bases; bases outside gene matches: 2. The CDR3 has 14 amino acids. CDR3 in amino acids: CASSYSGQNYEQYF. CDR3 nucleotide sequence: TGTGCCAGCAGTTACTCGGGACAGAACTACGAGCAGTACTTC.

This clonotype was counted between two and nine times. The chain carries TRBV7-8 and TRBJ1-4, with D hard to call. CDR1 and CDR2 from the germline V gene are SGHVS and FQNEAQ. V lost 2 bases and J 8 bases, leaving 9 bases between the germline ends. This CDR3 has 13 residues. CDR3 coding DNA: TGTGCCAGCAGCTTATACGGGAAAGAAAAACTGTTTTTT. Translated: CASSLYGKEKLFF.

The V and J genes are TRBV6-5 and TRBJ2-4, with D possibly being TRBD1 (5 bases). Between the trimmed V and J ends, which lost 0 bases and 6 bases, there was a span of 12 bases. Germline assignment: CDR1 MNHEY and CDR2 SVGAGI. The CDR3 has 15 residues. The CDR3 nucleotides read TGTGCCAGCAGTTACTCGAGCCCAGGGTCAAACATTCAGTACTTC. Protein sequence: CASSYSSPGSNIQYF.

The table lists this clonotype with many counts. The chain carries TRBV7-2 and TRBJ2-3, with 7 nucleotides matching TRBD2. Per the germline V gene, CDR1 is SGHTA and CDR2 is FQGNSA. V lost 8 bases to trimming and J lost 2 bases; unmatched junction nucleotides: 16. The CDR3 runs to 17 residues. The CDR3 nucleotides read TGTGCCAGCTTCCCGGCAGTTAGCGGGCACCTCACAGATACGCAGTATTTT. This encodes CASFPAVSGHLTDTQYF. Variable domain in full (rest from reference TRBV7-2 and TRBJ2-3): GAGVSQSPSNKVTEKGKDVELRCDPISGHTALYWYRQSLGQGLEFLIYFQGNSAPDKSGLPSDRFSAERTGGSVSTLTIQRTQQEDSAVYLCASFPAVSGHLTDTQYFGPGTRLTVL.

The V and J genes are TRBV15 and TRBJ1-3; 7 bases align to TRBD1. The CDR3 runs to 17 residues. Trimming cost V 6 bases and J 0 bases; bases outside gene matches: 11. Germline V gives CDR1 LNHNV, CDR2 YYDKDF (reference sequence). CDR3 loop: CATSPFAGTVSGNTIYF. In nucleotides, the CDR3 is TGTGCCACCAGTCCTTTCGCCGGGACAGTCTCTGGAAACACCATATATTTT.

This clonotype was seen a single time. The J gene is TRBJ2-3, the V gene TRBV7-9; tentatively, D is TRBD2 (5 bases). Trimming pared 7 bases from V and 1 base from J, leaving 12 bases between. CDR1 SEHNR and CDR2 FQNEAQ come from the germline V gene (reference sequence). This CDR3 is built from 14 residues. The CDR3 DNA sequence: TGTGCCAGCAAGAGGGTGATGGGCACAGATACGCAGTATTTT. Translated, it gives CASKRVMGTDTQYF.

This clonotype was counted a few times. The V gene is TRBV15, the J gene TRBJ2-2, with D perhaps matching TRBD2 (5 bases). Trimming removed 4 bases at V and 0 bases at J, with 15 bases between. Germline V CDR1 and CDR2: LNHNV, YYDKDF (reference sequence). This CDR3 has 17 residues. The CDR3 spells CATSTEAVRANTGELFF. CDR3 nucleotides: TGTGCCACCAGCACCGAAGCGGTTAGGGCGAACACCGGGGAGCTGTTTTTT.

This clonotype has ten or more counts. This chain uses TRBV19 with TRBJ1-2; D is possibly TRBD1 (5 bases). Germline V CDR1 and CDR2: LNHDA, SQIVND (reference sequence). Trimming cost V 9 bases and J 5 bases, with 16 bases left between them. The CDR3 length is 13 residues. DNA of the CDR3: TGTGCCAGCAGCTCGGGACGGATTTATGGCTACACCTTC. This translates into CASSSGRIYGYTF.

This clonotype was counted between two and nine times. J is TRBJ2-7 and V is TRBV7-6; TRBD1 matches at 8 bases. From germline, CDR1 is SGHVS and CDR2 FNYEAQ. The CDR3 spans 17 residues. V lost 1 base and J lost 2; bases outside the gene matches: 10. CDR3 region: CASSLGFWGQEPYEQYF. Here the CDR3 DNA reads TGTGCCAGCAGCTTAGGGTTTTGGGGACAGGAACCCTACGAGCAGTACTTC. Complete variable domain (other parts from reference TRBV7-6 and TRBJ2-7): GAGVSQSPRYKVTKRGQDVALRCDPISGHVSLYWYRQALGQGPEFLTYFNYEAQQDKSGLPNDRFSAERPEGSISTLTIQRTEQRDSAMYRCASSLGFWGQEPYEQYFGPGTRLTVT.

The sample holds a few counts of this clonotype. This rearrangement joins TRBV18 to TRBJ1-6; the match to TRBD1 covers 7 bases. Germline V lookup: CDR1 KGHSH, CDR2 LQKENI. V was clipped by 2 bases and J by 10 bases; unmatched bases: 5. The CDR3 spans 14 residues. Here the CDR3 reads CASSPAGGGSPLHF. The DNA for the CDR3 is TGTGCCAGCTCACCAGCAGGGGGAGGATCACCCCTCCACTTT.

In this sample, this clonotype turned up a few times. This chain connects TRBV12-3 or TRBV12-4 to TRBJ1-1; maybe TRBD1 (6 bases). The CDR3 has 14 residues. Deletions cut 6 bases from V and 1 base from J, with 12 bases between. The CDR3 sequence is CASRFPTGNTEAFF. The CDR3 DNA follows: TGTGCCAGCAGGTTCCCGACAGGGAACACTGAAGCTTTCTTT.